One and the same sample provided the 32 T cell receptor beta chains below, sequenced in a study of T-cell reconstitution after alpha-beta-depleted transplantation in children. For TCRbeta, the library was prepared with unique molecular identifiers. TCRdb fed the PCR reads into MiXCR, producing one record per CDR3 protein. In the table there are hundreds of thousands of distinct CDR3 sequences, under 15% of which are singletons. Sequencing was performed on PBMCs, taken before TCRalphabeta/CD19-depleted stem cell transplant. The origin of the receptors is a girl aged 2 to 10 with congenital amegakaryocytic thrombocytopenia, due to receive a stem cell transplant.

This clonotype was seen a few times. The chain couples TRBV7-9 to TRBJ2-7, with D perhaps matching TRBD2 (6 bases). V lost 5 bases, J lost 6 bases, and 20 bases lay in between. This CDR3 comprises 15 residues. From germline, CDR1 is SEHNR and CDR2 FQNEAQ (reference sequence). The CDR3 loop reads CASSPAGLLRREQYF. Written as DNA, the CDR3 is TGTGCCAGCAGCCCGGCGGGACTCCTGAGACGCGAGCAGTACTTC.

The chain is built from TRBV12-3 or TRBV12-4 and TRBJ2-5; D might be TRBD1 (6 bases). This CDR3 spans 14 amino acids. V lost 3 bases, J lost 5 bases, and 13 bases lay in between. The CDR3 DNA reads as TGTGCCAGCAGTTTCCCAGGGGCGGGCGAGACCCAGTACTTC. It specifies CASSFPGAGETQYF.

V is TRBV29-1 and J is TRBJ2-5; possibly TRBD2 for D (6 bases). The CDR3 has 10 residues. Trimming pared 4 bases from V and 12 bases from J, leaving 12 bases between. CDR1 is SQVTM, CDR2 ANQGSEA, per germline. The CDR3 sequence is CSVVRDLKYF. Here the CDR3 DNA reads TGCAGCGTTGTCCGGGACTTAAAGTACTTC. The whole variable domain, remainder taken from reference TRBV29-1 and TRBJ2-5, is SAVISQKPSRDICQRGTSLTIQCQVDSQVTMMFWYRQQPGQSLTLIATANQGSEATYESGFVIDKFPISRPNLTFSTLTVSNMSPEDSSIYLCSVVRDLKYFGPGTRLLVL.

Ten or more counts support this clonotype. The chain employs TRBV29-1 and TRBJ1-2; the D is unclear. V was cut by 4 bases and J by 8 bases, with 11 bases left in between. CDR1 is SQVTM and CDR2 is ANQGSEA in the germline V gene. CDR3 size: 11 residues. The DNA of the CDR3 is TGCAGCGTTGCGTTGGAAAGGGGCTACACCTTC. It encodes CSVALERGYTF.

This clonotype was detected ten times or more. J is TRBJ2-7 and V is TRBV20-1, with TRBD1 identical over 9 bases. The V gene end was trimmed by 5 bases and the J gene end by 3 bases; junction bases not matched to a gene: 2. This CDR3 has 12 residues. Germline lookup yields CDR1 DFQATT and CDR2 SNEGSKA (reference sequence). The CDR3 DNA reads TGCAGTGCTGACAGGGGGAACTACGAGCAGTACTTC. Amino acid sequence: CSADRGNYEQYF.

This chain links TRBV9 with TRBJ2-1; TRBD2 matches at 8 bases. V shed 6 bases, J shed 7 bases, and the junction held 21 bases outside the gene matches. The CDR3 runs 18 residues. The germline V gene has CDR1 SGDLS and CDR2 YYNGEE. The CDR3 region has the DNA TGTGCCAGCATAGCACATAGCGGGAACGGGGTATCATTGAATGAGCAGTTCTTC. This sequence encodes CASIAHSGNGVSLNEQFF.

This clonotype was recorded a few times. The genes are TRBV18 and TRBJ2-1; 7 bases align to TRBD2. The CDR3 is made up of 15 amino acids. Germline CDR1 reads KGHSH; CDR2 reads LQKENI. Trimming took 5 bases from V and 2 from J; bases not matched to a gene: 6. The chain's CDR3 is CASSTESGAYNEQFF. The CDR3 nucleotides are TGTGCCAGCTCAACCGAAAGCGGGGCCTACAATGAGCAGTTCTTC. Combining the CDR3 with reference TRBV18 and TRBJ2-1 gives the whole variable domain NAGVMQNPRHLVRRRGQEARLRCSPMKGHSHVYWYRQLPEEGLKFMVYLQKENIIDESGMPKERFSAEFPKEGPSILRIQQVVRGDSAAYFCASSTESGAYNEQFFGPGTRLTVL.

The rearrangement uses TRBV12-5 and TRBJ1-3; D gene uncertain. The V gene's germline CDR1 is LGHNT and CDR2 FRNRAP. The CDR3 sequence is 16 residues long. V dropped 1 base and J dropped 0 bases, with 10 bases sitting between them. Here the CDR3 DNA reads TGTGCTAGTGGTTTGGGGCCAGTACGCTCTGGAAACACCATATATTTT. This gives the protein CASGLGPVRSGNTIYF.

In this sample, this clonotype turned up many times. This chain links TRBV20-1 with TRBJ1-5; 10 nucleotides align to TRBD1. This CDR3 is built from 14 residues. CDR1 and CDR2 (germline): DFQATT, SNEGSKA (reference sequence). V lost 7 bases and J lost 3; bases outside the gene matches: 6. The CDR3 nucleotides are TGCAGTGTTAGGACAGGGGGTTCCAATCAGCCCCAGCATTTT. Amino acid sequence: CSVRTGGSNQPQHF.

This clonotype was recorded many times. DNA of the CDR3: TGCAGTGCCCCAGGACAGGCGGTGGATGGCTACACCTTC. Residues: CSAPGQAVDGYTF. V usage is TRBV20-1 and J usage is TRBJ1-2; 7 bases align to TRBD1. The V and J ends lost 6 bases and 6 bases, in that order; junction bases with no gene match: 10. Germline V gives CDR1 DFQATT, CDR2 SNEGSKA (reference sequence). CDR3 length equals 13 residues.

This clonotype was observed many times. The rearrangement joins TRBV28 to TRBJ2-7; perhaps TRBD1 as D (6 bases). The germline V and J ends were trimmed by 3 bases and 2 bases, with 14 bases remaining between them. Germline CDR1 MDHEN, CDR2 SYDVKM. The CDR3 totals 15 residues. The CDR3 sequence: CASSFLRDNPYEQYF. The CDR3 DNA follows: TGTGCCAGCAGTTTTTTACGGGACAACCCCTACGAGCAGTACTTC.

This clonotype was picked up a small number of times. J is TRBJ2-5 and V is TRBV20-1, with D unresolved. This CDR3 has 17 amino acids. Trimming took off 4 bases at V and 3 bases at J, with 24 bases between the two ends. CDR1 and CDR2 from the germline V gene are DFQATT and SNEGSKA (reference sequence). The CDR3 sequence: CSATIIPQELQKETQYF. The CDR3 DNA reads TGCAGTGCTACAATCATCCCGCAGGAGCTGCAAAAAGAGACCCAGTACTTC.

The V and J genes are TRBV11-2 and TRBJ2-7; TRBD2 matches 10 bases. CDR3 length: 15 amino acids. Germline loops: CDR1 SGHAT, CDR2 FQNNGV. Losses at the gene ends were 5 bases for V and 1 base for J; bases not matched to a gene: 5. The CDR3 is CASSPGLAPSYEQYF. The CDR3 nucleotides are TGTGCCAGCAGCCCGGGACTAGCGCCTTCCTACGAGCAGTACTTC.

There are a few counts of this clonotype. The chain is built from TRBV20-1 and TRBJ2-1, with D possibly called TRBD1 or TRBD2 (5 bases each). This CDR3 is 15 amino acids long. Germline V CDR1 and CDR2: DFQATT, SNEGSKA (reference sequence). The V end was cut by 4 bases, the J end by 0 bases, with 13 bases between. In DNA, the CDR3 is TGCAGTGCTATCTTGGGACCTGGCTCCTACAATGAGCAGTTCTTC. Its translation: CSAILGPGSYNEQFF.

CDR3 in DNA: TGCGCCAGTAGTTTTGGGACAGGGGAAGGGGGCGAGCAGTACTTC. This encodes CASSFGTGEGGEQYF. V is TRBV4-1 and J is TRBJ2-7; 10 bases map to TRBD1. This CDR3 has 15 residues. The V segment lost 9 bases and the J segment 6 bases; nucleotides outside the gene matches: 14. CDR1 MGHRA and CDR2 YSYEKL come from the germline V gene.

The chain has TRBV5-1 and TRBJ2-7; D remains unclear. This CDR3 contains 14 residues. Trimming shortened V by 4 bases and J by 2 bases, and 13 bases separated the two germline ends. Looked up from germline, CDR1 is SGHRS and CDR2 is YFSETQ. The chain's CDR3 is CASSTGPVPYEQYF. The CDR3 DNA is TGCGCCAGCAGCACCGGACCAGTCCCCTACGAGCAGTACTTC. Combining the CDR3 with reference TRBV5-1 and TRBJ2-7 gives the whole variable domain KAGVTQTPRYLIKTRGQQVTLSCSPISGHRSVSWYQQTPGQGLQFLFEYFSETQRNKGNFPGRFSGRQFSNSRSEMNVSTLELGDSALYLCASSTGPVPYEQYFGPGTRLTVT.

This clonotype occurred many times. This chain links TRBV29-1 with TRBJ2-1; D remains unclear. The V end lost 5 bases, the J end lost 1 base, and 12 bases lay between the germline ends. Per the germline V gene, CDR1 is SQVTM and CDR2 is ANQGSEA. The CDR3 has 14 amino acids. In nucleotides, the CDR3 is TGCAGCGTTTTTCGAGAGGAATCCTACAATGAGCAGTTCTTC. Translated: CSVFREESYNEQFF.

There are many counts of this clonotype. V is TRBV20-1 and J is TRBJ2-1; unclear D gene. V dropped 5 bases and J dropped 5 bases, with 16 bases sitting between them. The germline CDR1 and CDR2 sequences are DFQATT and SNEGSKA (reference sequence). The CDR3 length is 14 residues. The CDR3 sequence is CSALSLSADNEQFF. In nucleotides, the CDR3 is TGCAGTGCTCTTAGCCTTTCCGCGGACAATGAGCAGTTCTTC.

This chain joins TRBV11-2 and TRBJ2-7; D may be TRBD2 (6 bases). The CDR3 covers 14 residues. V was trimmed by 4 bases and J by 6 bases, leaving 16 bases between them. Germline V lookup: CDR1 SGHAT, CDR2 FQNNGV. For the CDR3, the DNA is TGTGCCAGCAGCTCGAGGGTGGGGGGTGGCGAGCAGTACTTC. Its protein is CASSSRVGGGEQYF.

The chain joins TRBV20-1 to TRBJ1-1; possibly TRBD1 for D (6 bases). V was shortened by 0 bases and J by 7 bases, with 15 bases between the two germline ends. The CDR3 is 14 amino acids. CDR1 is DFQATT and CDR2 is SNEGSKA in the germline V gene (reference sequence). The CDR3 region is CSARDVGGANEAFF. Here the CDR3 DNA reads TGCAGTGCTAGAGATGTAGGGGGGGCTAATGAAGCTTTCTTT.

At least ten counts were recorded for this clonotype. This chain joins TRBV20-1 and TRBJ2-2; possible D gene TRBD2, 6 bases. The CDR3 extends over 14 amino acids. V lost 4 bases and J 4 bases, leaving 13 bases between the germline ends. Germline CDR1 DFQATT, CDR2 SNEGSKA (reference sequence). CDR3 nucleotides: TGCAGTGCTACCAGCGGGCGTCTCACCGGGGAGCTGTTTTTT. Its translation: CSATSGRLTGELFF.

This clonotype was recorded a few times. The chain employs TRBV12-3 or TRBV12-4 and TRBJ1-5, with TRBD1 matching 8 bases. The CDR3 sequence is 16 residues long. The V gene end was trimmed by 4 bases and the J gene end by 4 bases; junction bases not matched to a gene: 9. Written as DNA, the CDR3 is TGTGCCAGCAGTTCACCCGGGACAGGATTAAATCAGCCCCAGCATTTT. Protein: CASSSPGTGLNQPQHF.

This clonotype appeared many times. The CDR3 loop reads CASRTGTAGGKLFF. Written as DNA, the CDR3 is TGTGCCAGCAGAACCGGGACAGCCGGGGGAAAACTGTTTTTT. The chain joins TRBV2 to TRBJ1-4, with 7 bases that match TRBD1. The CDR3 has 14 residues. J was trimmed by 10 bases and V by 6 bases; bases with no gene match: 11. CDR1 SNHLY and CDR2 FYNNEI come from the germline V gene.

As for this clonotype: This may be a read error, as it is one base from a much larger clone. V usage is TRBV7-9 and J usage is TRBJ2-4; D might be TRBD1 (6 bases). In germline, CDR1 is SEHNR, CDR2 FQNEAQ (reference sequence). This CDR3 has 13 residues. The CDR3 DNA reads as TGTGCCAGCAGCTTAAGGGCATGGGACATTCAGTGCTTC. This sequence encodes CASSLRAWDIQCF.

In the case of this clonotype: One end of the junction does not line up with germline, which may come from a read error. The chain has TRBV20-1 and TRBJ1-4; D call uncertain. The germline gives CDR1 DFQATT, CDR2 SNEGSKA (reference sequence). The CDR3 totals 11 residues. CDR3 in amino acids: CSARDDPSLLF. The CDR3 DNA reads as TGCAGTGCTAGAGATGATCCATCCCTCCTTTTT.

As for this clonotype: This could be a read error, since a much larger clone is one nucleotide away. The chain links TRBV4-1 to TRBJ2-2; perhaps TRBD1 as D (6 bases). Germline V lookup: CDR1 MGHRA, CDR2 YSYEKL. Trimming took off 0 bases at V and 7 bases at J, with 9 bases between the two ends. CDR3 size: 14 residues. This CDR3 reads CASSQDRGNGELFF. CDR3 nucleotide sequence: TGCGCCAGCAGCCAAGACAGGGGAAACGGGGAGCTGTTTTTT.

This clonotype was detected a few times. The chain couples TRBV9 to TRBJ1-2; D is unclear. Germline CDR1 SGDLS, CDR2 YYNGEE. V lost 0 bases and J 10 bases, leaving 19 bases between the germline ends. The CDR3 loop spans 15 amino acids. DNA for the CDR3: TGTGCCAGCAGCGTAGGGTCGCTCCTCGACGGAAACTACACCTTC. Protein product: CASSVGSLLDGNYTF.

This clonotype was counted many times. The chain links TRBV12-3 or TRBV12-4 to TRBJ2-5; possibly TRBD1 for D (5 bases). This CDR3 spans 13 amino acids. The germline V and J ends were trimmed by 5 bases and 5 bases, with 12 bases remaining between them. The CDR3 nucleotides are TGTGCCAGCAGTACAGACAGTCGTGAGACCCAGTACTTC. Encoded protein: CASSTDSRETQYF.

The CDR3 DNA reads TGTGCCAGCAGCTTAGGTCTTGTAGAAGAGACCCAGTACTTC. Translated, it gives CASSLGLVEETQYF. The V and J genes are TRBV7-9 and TRBJ2-5; the D is unclear. The CDR3 is made up of 14 amino acids. Trimming took 1 base from V and 3 from J, leaving 9 bases between them. Germline V gives CDR1 SEHNR, CDR2 FQNEAQ (reference sequence).

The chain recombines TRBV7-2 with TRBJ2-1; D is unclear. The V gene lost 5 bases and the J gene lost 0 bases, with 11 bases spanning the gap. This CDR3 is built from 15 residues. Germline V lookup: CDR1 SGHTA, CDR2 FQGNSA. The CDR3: CASSPVYGSYNEQFF. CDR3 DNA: TGTGCCAGCAGCCCGGTCTACGGCTCCTACAATGAGCAGTTCTTC. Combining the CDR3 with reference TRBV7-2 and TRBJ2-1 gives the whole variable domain GAGVSQSPSNKVTEKGKDVELRCDPISGHTALYWYRQSLGQGLEFLIYFQGNSAPDKSGLPSDRFSAERTGGSVSTLTIQRTQQEDSAVYLCASSPVYGSYNEQFFGPGTRLTVL.

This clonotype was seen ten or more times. CDR3 protein: CSVVPSYNEQFF. The DNA of the CDR3 is TGCAGTGTAGTGCCGTCCTACAATGAGCAGTTCTTC. The genes are TRBV20-1 and TRBJ2-1; no clear D gene. V was clipped by 7 bases and J by 1 base, with 8 bases between them. This CDR3 spans 12 amino acids. CDR1 DFQATT and CDR2 SNEGSKA come from the germline V gene (reference sequence).

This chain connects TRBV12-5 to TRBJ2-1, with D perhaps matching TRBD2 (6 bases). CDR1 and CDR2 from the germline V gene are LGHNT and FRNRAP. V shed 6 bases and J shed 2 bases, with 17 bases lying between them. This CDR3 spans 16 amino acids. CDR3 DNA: TGTGCTAGTGGATTCACAATTAGCGGACCCTACAATGAGCAGTTCTTC. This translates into CASGFTISGPYNEQFF.